This T cell receptor (beta chain) was obtained from a study of early T cells in non-severe SARS-CoV-2 infection. Study overall: The input, bulk RNA from unsorted whole blood, was sequenced, and chains were unpaired.

TCRdb recomputed calls from the 5' RACE reads with MiXCR, one row per CDR3 protein. The sample consists of tens of thousands of distinct CDR3 sequences, approximately 6% of them appearing once. This clonotype was counted between two and nine times. V dropped 3 bases and J dropped 4 bases, with 10 bases sitting between them. The germline gives CDR1 LNHDA, CDR2 SQIVND (reference sequence). The CDR3 is 14 amino acids. The chain couples TRBV19 to TRBJ1-5, with D possibly being TRBD1 (6 bases). The clonotype was recovered from an adult who was a healthcare worker with PCR-confirmed SARS-CoV-2 infection or an uninfected control (not recorded which). The material sequenced was whole blood. This CDR3 reads CASSIRDTNQPQHF. CDR3 bases: TGTGCCAGTAGTATCCGGGACACAAATCAGCCCCAGCATTTT.